This is a list of T cell receptor beta chains from one sample in a study of a mutant IDH1 vaccine in newly diagnosed glioma. No antigen has been assigned to these receptors. Method: immunoSEQ multiplex PCR; TCRdb's copy keeps in-frame clones and lacks some. There are some 38,000 clones in the sample; roughly 76% occur only once, and roughly 5% lies in the top ten. The material was PBMCs, obtained from a glioma patient whose treatment included an IDH1 peptide vaccine. The receptors were gathered from a man aged 35 to 55 with glioma. Both conserved end residues are part of each CDR3. Each record gives: J gene, V gene, clone size, D gene, CDR3 DNA, CDR3 protein. D genes are given only for firm matches. Size is stated for part of the rows, as once, few or many counts, or as a class when the clone is expanded.

TRBJ2-7,TRBV28,-,TRBD1,TGTGCCAGCAGTATATGGACAGGGACAAGCGAGCAGTACTTC,CASSIWTGTSEQYF
TRBJ1-1,TRBV10-2,-,-,TGCGCCAGCAGTGACCCGAGCACGGGGGGGAGGGGCACTGAAGCTTTCTTT,CASSDPSTGGRGTEAFF
TRBJ2-7,TRBV9,-,TRBD2,TGTGCCAGCAGCCCCGGGGGGGATTTCTACGAGCAGTACTTC,CASSPGGDFYEQYF
TRBJ2-4,TRBV4-3,few,TRBD1,TGCGCCAGCAGCCAACACGCCACTACAGGGGCTAAAAACATTCAGTACTTC,CASSQHATTGAKNIQYF
TRBJ1-1,TRBV5-6,-,-,TGTGCCAGCAGGATGGGCCCGCGGACTGAAGCTTTCTTT,CASRMGPRTEAFF
TRBJ1-5,TRBV2,-,-,TGTGCCAGCAGTGTGGGGAGGGGGGGAAATCAGCCCCAGCATTTT,CASSVGRGGNQPQHF
TRBJ2-7,TRBV7-2,-,-,TGTGCCAGCAGCTTAGATAGCGACGAGCAGTACTTC,CASSLDSDEQYF
TRBJ2-7,TRBV7-2,-,-,TGTGCCAGCAGCTTAGCCGCGGGGTCCTACGAGCAGTACTTC,CASSLAAGSYEQYF
TRBJ2-1,TRBV7-2,-,-,TGTGCCAGCAGCCCGGCCCGCCAGGGTACTCATGAGCAGTTCTTC,CASSPARQGTHEQFF
TRBJ2-7,TRBV4-2,-,-,TGTGCCAGCAGCCAAGATCGAGGGTACGAGCAGTACTTC,CASSQDRGYEQYF
TRBJ1-1,TRBV6-6,few,-,TGTGCCAGCAGTTTCAGGAACACTGAAGCTTTCTTT,CASSFRNTEAFF
TRBJ2-7,TRBV27,once,-,TGTGCCAGCAGTTTATCTGGCGGTTCTATCTCCTACGAGCAGTACTTC,CASSLSGGSISYEQYF
TRBJ2-7,TRBV28,-,-,TGTGCCAGCACCATATCGGGCCCCGTGCCGAGCTCCTACGAGCAGTACTTC,CASTISGPVPSSYEQYF
TRBJ1-5,TRBV28,once,-,TGTGCCAGCAGTTTGGCAGGGATCAATCAGCCCCAGCATTTT,CASSLAGINQPQHF
TRBJ2-1,TRBV10-3,-,-,TGTGCCACCTCTACGGGAGCTAAATACAATGAGCAGTTCTTC,CATSTGAKYNEQFF
TRBJ2-7,TRBV13,-,-,TGTGCCAGCAGCTTTGGGGGGCTTGACGAGCAGTACTTC,CASSFGGLDEQYF
TRBJ2-1,TRBV11-2,-,-,TGTGCCAGCAGCCTACGGTGGGGACTCGGCGGCAGCGAGCAGTTCTTC,CASSLRWGLGGSEQFF
TRBJ2-2,TRBV2,-,-,TGTGCCAGCAGTGACGGGCGGAACCTGAACACCGGGGAGCTGTTTTTT,CASSDGRNLNTGELFF
TRBJ2-1,TRBV5-4,-,TRBD2,TGTGCCAGCAGCTTGTCGTTCCTAGCGGGGAACAATGAGCAGTTCTTC,CASSLSFLAGNNEQFF
TRBJ2-7,TRBV4-3,-,TRBD2,TGCGCCAGCAGTACAGCGGGAGGGTACCACGAGCAGTACTTC,CASSTAGGYHEQYF
TRBJ1-2,TRBV18,-,TRBD1,TGTGCCAGCTCACCACCCGAGGGACAGGGTCTTCATGGCTACACCTTC,CASSPPEGQGLHGYTF
TRBJ1-5,TRBV7-8,-,-,TGTGCCAGCAGCTTGATCCCGCGGGGGAAGAGCAATCAGCCCCAGCATTTT,CASSLIPRGKSNQPQHF
TRBJ2-3,TRBV7-6,-,TRBD2,TGTGCCAGCAACCAGAGGGGGACTAGCGGGGGAGCAGATACGCAGTATTTT,CASNQRGTSGGADTQYF
TRBJ2-5,TRBV4-2,-,TRBD2,TGTGCCAGCAGCCGAGGAGGGGCTAGCGGAGAGGGGGAGACCCAGTACTTC,CASSRGGASGEGETQYF
TRBJ2-1,TRBV11-3,-,-,TGTGCCAGCAGTCGAACCGGGACTGGATATGAGCAGTTCTTC,CASSRTGTGYEQFF
TRBJ2-7,TRBV21-1,-,-,TGTGCCAGCAGCAAGGGACCCAGACCAGATTACGAGCAGTACTTC,CASSKGPRPDYEQYF
TRBJ2-3,TRBV10-3,-,TRBD2,TGTGCCATCAGTCCCGGGGGGTCGTCGACAGATACGCAGTATTTT,CAISPGGSSTDTQYF
TRBJ1-4,TRBV10-3,-,TRBD1,TGTGCCATCAGTGAGAGACAGGGAGGACTGTTTTTT,CAISERQGGLFF
TRBJ2-3,TRBV6-1,-,TRBD2,TGTGCCAGCAGTGAATACGGCGGGAGGGCCCAAGATACGCAGTATTTT,CASSEYGGRAQDTQYF
TRBJ1-5,TRBV11-2,-,TRBD1,TGTGCCAGCAGCTTAGTAAGGGGGCGCGGTAGCAATCAGCCCCAGCATTTT,CASSLVRGRGSNQPQHF
TRBJ2-7,TRBV7-6,-,-,TGTGCCAGCAGCTTAGAGGCGGTAACCTACGAGCAGTACTTC,CASSLEAVTYEQYF
TRBJ2-7,TRBV28,-,-,TGTGCCAGCAGCCTTAGGGGGTACGAGCAGTACTTC,CASSLRGYEQYF
TRBJ1-6,TRBV9,few,TRBD1,TGTGCCAGCAGCGTGAGGGGGCAAAATTCACCCCTCCACTTT,CASSVRGQNSPLHF